The clone carrying this T cell receptor beta chain appeared many times. The target antigen is unknown. J lost 7 bases, V lost 4 bases, and 5 bases had no gene match. Germline lookup yields CDR1 SGHDT and CDR2 YYEEEE. CDR3 size: 13 residues. TCRdb ran MiXCR on the 5' RACE reads and lists one entry per CDR3 protein. Of about 310,000 distinct CDR3 sequences in the sample, more than 15% were seen once. The record originates from a study of T-cell memory formation after mild COVID-19. Study-wide findings and caveats: CD4+ contracting clones lay mainly in CM and EM, CD8+ ones in EMRA.

The sequencing sample was made of PBMCs or a T cell subset sorted from them (not recorded which). This clonotype was obtained from a man between 18 and 35 years old who had mild COVID-19 (a few samples of this study predate the infection). Cell type and time point are not known. V is TRBV5-6 and J is TRBJ2-4; 7 nucleotides agree with TRBD1. The CDR3: CASSLDRANIQYF. In DNA form, the CDR3 reads TGTGCCAGCAGCCTAGACAGGGCGAACATTCAGTACTTC.